This entry features one TCR beta chain sequence. The data are from a study of blood T cell repertoires in COVID-19. Study-level information: Samples of COVID-19 (acute and convalescent) were obtained from the United States, Italy and Spain. Sample material is recorded as cDNA or gDNA derived from T cells, B-cell-depleted T cells, or PBMCs.

The germline gives CDR1 LGHDT, CDR2 YNNKEL (reference sequence). V lost 4 bases to trimming and J lost 2 bases, with 8 bases between them. CDR3 length: 14 residues. Authors' methods: Nucleated cell number was recorded as an estimate derived from reference gene primer amplification. Measured with immunoSEQ multiplex PCR; TCRdb has only the in-frame clones, and not every one. D and trimming were read from the DNA, whereas the V and J calls and clone size are those reported in that table. The sample lists roughly 120,000 clones; around nine tenths were seen once. The sequence was obtained from a man aged 35 to 55 with acute or convalescent COVID-19. Sample: peripheral blood. The V and J genes are TRBV3-1 (or the pseudogene TRBV3-2) and TRBJ2-2, with D unresolved. The CDR3 sequence: CASSPPGNTGELFF. CDR3 coding DNA: TGTGCCAGCAGCCCCCCGGGTAACACCGGGGAGCTGTTTTTT.